The sequence of this TCR beta chain was determined in a study of T cell changes during pregnancy in multiple sclerosis. The V gene's germline CDR1 is LNHNV and CDR2 YYDKDF (reference sequence). The CDR3 loop spans 14 amino acids. With 5 bases removed from V and 0 bases from J, the gap between germline ends came to 8 bases. The data were produced by immunoSEQ multiplex PCR, yet TCRdb's version contains in-frame clones alone and is incomplete. This sample has 20,000 to 25,000 clones, with around 86% found just once. The chain uses TRBV15 and TRBJ1-3; the D is unclear. The material was CD8+ T cells from peripheral blood mononuclear cells, obtained in the first trimester of pregnancy. This TCR derives from a female donor in good health, enrolled as a control in a pregnancy study. DNA for the CDR3: TGTGCCACCAGCGGCTCAGGCTCTGGAAACACCATATATTTT. It codes for CATSGSGSGNTIYF.